One and the same sample provided the 7 T cell receptor beta chains below, sequenced in a study of cytomegalovirus exposure and HLA in healthy donors. 60 Vbeta and 13 Jbeta primers were used in PCR. The protocol was immunoSEQ multiplex PCR, while the TCRdb copy is restricted to in-frame clones and leaves out a portion. In the table there are more than 200,000 clones, about three quarters of which are singletons. Sequenced input: PBMCs. Receptors were obtained from a middle-aged man in good health and CMV-seronegative.

On this clone: Other DNA sequences of this sample code for an identical CDR3. The gene calls are TRBV27 and TRBJ2-1, with D hard to call. The CDR3 loop spans 13 amino acids. Germline loops: CDR1 MNHEY, CDR2 SMNVEV (reference sequence). Trimming cost V 0 bases and J 4 bases, with 4 bases left between them. The CDR3 region is CASSLSSYNEQFF. CDR3 bases: TGTGCCAGCAGTTTATCCAGTTACAATGAGCAGTTCTTC.

The V gene is TRBV18, the J gene TRBJ1-2, with D possibly TRBD1 on 5 matching bases. The CDR3 is made up of 13 amino acids. From germline, CDR1 is KGHSH and CDR2 LQKENI. The V end lost 2 bases, the J end lost 4 bases, and 8 bases lay between the germline ends. CDR3 sequence: CASSPAGPYGYTF. The CDR3 coding sequence is TGTGCCAGCTCACCAGCAGGGCCCTATGGCTACACCTTC.

This clone was seen only a few times. The chain recombines TRBV6-6 with TRBJ1-4; TRBD1 matches 9 bases. The CDR3 is 14 residues long. The V and J ends lost 7 bases and 7 bases, in that order; junction bases with no gene match: 7. CDR1 and CDR2 from the germline V gene are MNHNY and SVGAGI (reference sequence). This CDR3 reads CASTDRDRVEKLFF. CDR3 sequence (DNA): TGTGCCAGCACCGACCGGGACAGGGTTGAAAAACTGTTTTTT.

The V gene is TRBV7-9, the J gene TRBJ2-6; 7 nucleotides align to TRBD1. Germline V CDR1 and CDR2: SEHNR, FQNEAQ (reference sequence). Losses at the gene ends were 5 bases for V and 0 bases for J; bases not matched to a gene: 7. The CDR3 is made up of 17 amino acids. As DNA, the CDR3 is TGTGCCAGCAGCACAGGGGTTGAAAACTCTGGGGCCAACGTCCTGACTTTC. This translates into CASSTGVENSGANVLTF.

The rearrangement links TRBV18 to TRBJ2-5; 9 bases line up with TRBD1. The germline V gene has CDR1 KGHSH and CDR2 LQKENI. V lost 6 bases and J lost 5; bases outside the gene matches: 10. There are 15 residues in the CDR3. The CDR3 loop is CASSRQGENLETQYF. Written as DNA, the CDR3 is TGTGCCAGCTCCCGACAGGGGGAGAATTTGGAGACCCAGTACTTC.

The chain couples TRBV29-1 to TRBJ2-1; a weak D match, TRBD1 (6 bases). The V gene lost 4 bases and the J gene lost 0 bases, with 16 bases spanning the gap. This CDR3 comprises 16 residues. Germline V gene lookup returns CDR1 SQVTM and CDR2 ANQGSEA. The CDR3 DNA reads TGCAGCGTTGGGACAGCGATCGCCAGCTCCTACAATGAGCAGTTCTTC. Its protein is CSVGTAIASSYNEQFF.

This clone was seen a handful of times. CDR3 in DNA: TGCAGCGTTGGAAGAACCGGTGATGGCTATGGCTACACCTTC. This translates into CSVGRTGDGYGYTF. This chain uses TRBV29-1 with TRBJ1-2, with unresolved D. Germline V lookup: CDR1 SQVTM, CDR2 ANQGSEA. CDR3 length: 14 amino acids. Trimming cost V 4 bases and J 4 bases, with 16 bases left between them.